Listed below are T cell receptor beta chains from one sample, sequenced in a study of T cell repertoires in ileal Crohn's disease. Repertoires were generated with immunoSEQ multiplex PCR, while TCRdb's copy carries only in-frame clones and drops some. The sample lists several thousand clones; roughly 69% were seen once. The sequenced sample consisted of ileal tissue. All receptors derive from an adult with Crohn's disease. Each CDR3 is given with its conserved first and last residue. The order of the fields is clone size, D gene, J gene, V gene, CDR3 DNA, CDR3 protein. D genes are given only for firm matches. The size field is filled for only some rows; it gives once, few, many or a size class.

. | . | TRBJ2-3 | TRBV4-1 | TGCGCCAGCAGCCAAGATCCTCCCAGCACAGATACGCAGTATTTT | CASSQDPPSTDTQYF
. | . | TRBJ2-7 | TRBV11-2 | TGTGCCAGCAGCTTAGGCAGGACTTCTAACGAGCAGTACTTC | CASSLGRTSNEQYF
. | . | TRBJ2-7 | TRBV4-1 | TGCGCCAGCAGCCAAGCTGCCCAGGGACTCTACGAGCAGTACTTC | CASSQAAQGLYEQYF
. | . | TRBJ2-5 | TRBV19 | TGTGCCAGTAGTATAACAGGCACCCAAGAGACCCAGTACTTC | CASSITGTQETQYF
. | . | TRBJ1-2 | TRBV6-1 | TGTGCCAGCAGTGATTGGGGGGGAAGGTACGGGGGCGCCGGCGCTGGCTACACCTTC | CASSDWGGRYGGAGAGYTF
. | . | TRBJ1-4 | TRBV19 | TGTGCCAGTAGTTTACAGGGAAATTCGATAGAAAAACTGTTTTTT | CASSLQGNSIEKLFF
once | TRBD1 | TRBJ2-3 | TRBV6-5 | TGTGCCAGCAGGCGGCCAGGGGGTGAGGATACGCAGTATTTT | CASRRPGGEDTQYF
. | TRBD2 | TRBJ2-2 | TRBV9 | TGTGCCAGCAGCGCCGGGACTAGCGGGGTTTGGGGGGAGCTGTTTTTT | CASSAGTSGVWGELFF
. | TRBD2 | TRBJ2-4 | TRBV5-1 | TGCGCCAGCAGGGGGACTAGCGGCCAAAACATTCAGTACTTC | CASRGTSGQNIQYF
. | . | TRBJ1-5 | TRBV10-3 | TGTGCCATCAGCAAGGACGACAGTAAGAGGAGCAATCAGCCCCAGCATTTT | CAISKDDSKRSNQPQHF
. | TRBD1 | TRBJ1-1 | TRBV4-1 | TGCGCCAGCAGCCAGGACGGACAGGGGGTTGGTGAAGCTTTCTTT | CASSQDGQGVGEAFF
. | . | TRBJ1-2 | TRBV29-1 | TGCAGCGCCCAACAGGGAGTCTATGGCTACACCTTC | CSAQQGVYGYTF
. | . | TRBJ1-2 | TRBV5-1 | TGCGCCAGCACCAGCGCAAGAGGGCGAAACTATGGCTACACCTTC | CASTSARGRNYGYTF
. | . | TRBJ1-3 | TRBV7-3 | TGTGCCAGCAGCTTAACTTCAGGGGCTGGAAACACCATATATTTT | CASSLTSGAGNTIYF
few | TRBD2 | TRBJ2-3 | TRBV30 | TGTGCCTGGAGTGGGACTAGCTTGGATACGCAGTATTTT | CAWSGTSLDTQYF
. | . | TRBJ1-5 | TRBV19 | TGTGCCAGTACCCCGGGTGGGATAAGGACAGGCAATCAGCCCCAGCATTTT | CASTPGGIRTGNQPQHF
few | TRBD2 | TRBJ2-5 | TRBV19 | TGTGCCAGTAGTCTAGCGGGGGGGCCAGAGACCCAGTACTTC | CASSLAGGPETQYF
medium-sized | TRBD1 | TRBJ2-2 | TRBV30 | TGTGCCTGGAGCACCTTGGACCCGTTATACAGGGGACCAACCGGGGAGCTGTTTTTT | CAWSTLDPLYRGPTGELFF
once | TRBD1 | TRBJ1-5 | TRBV5-6 | TGTGCCAGCAGCTTGGCCGGGACAGATAGCAATCAGCCCCAGCATTTT | CASSLAGTDSNQPQHF
. | . | TRBJ2-2 | TRBV2 | TGTGCCAGCAGTGGTTACGTGGGCTCAGGGCCCGGGGAGCTGTTTTTT | CASSGYVGSGPGELFF
few | . | TRBJ1-1 | TRBV28 | TGTGCCAGCCATCATACCGGTCAAGCTTTCTTT | CASHHTGQAFF
few | TRBD1 | TRBJ2-7 | TRBV7-6 | TGTGCCAGCAGCTTAGCGTGGGACAGGGCCTACGAGCAGTACTTC | CASSLAWDRAYEQYF
once | . | TRBJ1-4 | TRBV4-3 | TGCGCCAGCAGCCAAGAGGAACAAACAGCTAATGAAAAACTGTTTTTT | CASSQEEQTANEKLFF
. | TRBD1 | TRBJ2-3 | TRBV4-2 | TGTGCCAGCAGCCAAGTGGGACAGGTCACAGATACGCAGTATTTT | CASSQVGQVTDTQYF
. | . | TRBJ2-7 | TRBV11-2 | TGTGCCAGCAGCCGGAGCGGGTACGAGCAGTACTTC | CASSRSGYEQYF
. | . | TRBJ2-2 | TRBV6-6 | TGTGCCAGCAGTTACTCGACGGCAGGGGCCGGGGAGCTGTTTTTT | CASSYSTAGAGELFF
. | TRBD1 | TRBJ2-2 | TRBV6-9 | TGTGCCACCACCATCAACGGGACAGGGTACGGGGAGCTGTTTTTT | CATTINGTGYGELFF
few | . | TRBJ1-1 | TRBV18 | TGTGCCAGCTCTACCGGGGGGTACACTGAAGCTTTCTTT | CASSTGGYTEAFF
. | TRBD2 | TRBJ2-1 | TRBV5-1 | TGCGCCAGCAGCCCTAGCTGGACTAGCGGGGGCTACAATGAGCAGTTCTTC | CASSPSWTSGGYNEQFF
medium-sized | TRBD2 | TRBJ2-1 | TRBV9 | TGTGCCAGCAGCGGAGATGCCTTTGGGGGACTAGCGGGGTACAATGAGCAGTTCTTC | CASSGDAFGGLAGYNEQFF
few | TRBD1 | TRBJ1-2 | TRBV5-1 | TGCGCCAGCAGCTTGGAGCAGGGGGCCTACACCTTC | CASSLEQGAYTF
. | TRBD2 | TRBJ2-7 | TRBV2 | TGTGCCAGCAGTCAGGGACTAGCGGGGGGGCGGAGCTCCTACGAGCAGTACTTC | CASSQGLAGGRSSYEQYF
. | . | TRBJ2-2 | TRBV5-1 | TGCGCCAGCAGCTTTAGGGCAGGGGAGAACACCGGGGAGCTGTTTTTT | CASSFRAGENTGELFF
. | TRBD2 | TRBJ2-2 | TRBV30 | TGTGCCTGGAGTTCAGCGGGGGTTACGACCGGGGAGCTGTTTTTT | CAWSSAGVTTGELFF
. | TRBD2 | TRBJ2-7 | TRBV7-3 | TGTGCCAGCAGCCCGGGGGGGCGCCTAAGCGAGCAGTACTTC | CASSPGGRLSEQYF
once | . | TRBJ1-1 | TRBV7-3 | TGTGCCAGCAGCCCTTTGGGAGGGAACACTGAAGCTTTCTTT | CASSPLGGNTEAFF
. | . | TRBJ1-2 | TRBV5-1 | TGCGCCAGCAGCTTGGGGACAGTCAACTATGGCTACACCTTC | CASSLGTVNYGYTF
. | . | TRBJ2-1 | TRBV6-5 | TGTGCCAGCAGGATGAGGGCGTTGGACTTCAATGAGCAGTTCTTC | CASRMRALDFNEQFF
. | . | TRBJ1-2 | TRBV2 | TGTGCCAGCAGTGAGGACAGAAGAACCGATTATGGCTACACCTTC | CASSEDRRTDYGYTF
. | TRBD1 | TRBJ2-7 | TRBV4-2 | TGTGCCAGCAGCCTCCTGGACAGGGTGGGCGAGCAGTACTTC | CASSLLDRVGEQYF
once | TRBD1 | TRBJ1-6 | TRBV28 | TGTGCCAGCCACAAAGCGGGGACAGGGTCATCACCCCTCCACTTT | CASHKAGTGSSPLHF
. | . | TRBJ1-1 | TRBV11-2 | TGTGCCAGCAGCTTACCCAACACCGACAGTCTGAACACTGAAGCTTTCTTT | CASSLPNTDSLNTEAFF
. | TRBD1 | TRBJ2-7 | TRBV6-9 | TGTGCCAGCAGTTACCTTGGACAGGCCGCCTACGAGCAGTACTTC | CASSYLGQAAYEQYF
once | . | TRBJ2-7 | TRBV28 | TGTGCCAGCAGTTACCTACTCTACGAGCAGTACTTC | CASSYLLYEQYF
. | . | TRBJ2-7 | TRBV29-1 | TGCAGCCCTAATCCTGGCCGCCGGGGGTCCTACGAGCAGTACTTC | CSPNPGRRGSYEQYF
. | . | TRBJ1-2 | TRBV28 | TGTGCCAGCAGTTTAGCCCGGGGGGGAGGGGTCTATGGCTACACCTTC | CASSLARGGGVYGYTF
. | TRBD1 | TRBJ1-1 | TRBV6-1 | TGTGCCAGCAAGACAGGGGGCTCGGACACTGAAGCTTTCTTT | CASKTGGSDTEAFF
. | . | TRBJ1-5 | TRBV11-2 | TGTGCCAGCAGCGCGACGAGTGTGAGCGGCAATCAGCCCCAGCATTTT | CASSATSVSGNQPQHF
. | TRBD1 | TRBJ1-6 | TRBV30 | TGTGCCTGGAGGGGACAGGGGATTCAGAATTCACCCCTCCACTTT | CAWRGQGIQNSPLHF
few | . | TRBJ1-2 | TRBV28 | TGTGCCAGCAGTTTAGGTCCAGGGGTTGGGGGCTACACCTTC | CASSLGPGVGGYTF
. | TRBD1 | TRBJ2-3 | TRBV5-1 | TGCGCCAGCAGCGGGGGACAGTGGACAGATACGCAGTATTTT | CASSGGQWTDTQYF
few | TRBD1 | TRBJ1-2 | TRBV10-2 | TGCGCCACCGACCCCTTTACAGGGGGCTATGGCTACACCTTC | CATDPFTGGYGYTF
. | . | TRBJ2-7 | TRBV6-5 | TGTGCCAGCAGTTATCGCGAGGGTTACTACGAGCAGTACTTC | CASSYREGYYEQYF